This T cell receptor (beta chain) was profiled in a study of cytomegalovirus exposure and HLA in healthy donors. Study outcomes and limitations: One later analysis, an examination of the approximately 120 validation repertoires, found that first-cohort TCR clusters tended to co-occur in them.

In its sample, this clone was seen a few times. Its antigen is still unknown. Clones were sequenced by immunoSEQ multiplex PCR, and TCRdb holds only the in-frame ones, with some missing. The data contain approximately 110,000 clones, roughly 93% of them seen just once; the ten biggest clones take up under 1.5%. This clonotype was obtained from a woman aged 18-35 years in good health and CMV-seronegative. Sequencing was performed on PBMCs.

This CDR3 is CASSDSTGGYNEQFF. CDR3 bases: TGTGCCAGCAGTGACTCGACAGGGGGCTACAATGAGCAGTTCTTC. The chain is built from TRBV6-4 and TRBJ2-1, with 9 bases lining up with TRBD1. The CDR3 runs to 15 residues. V was pared by 0 bases and J by 3 bases, with 0 bases of the junction left unmatched. Per germline, CDR1 MRHNA and CDR2 SNTAGT.